One and the same sample provided the 25 T cell receptor beta chains below, sequenced in a study of CD8 T cells in ankylosing spondylitis (TCRdb year 2017). Libraries were prepared through 5' RACE. The sample was run on an Illumina HiSeq 2500. The public reads were reanalyzed by TCRdb: fastp trimming at Q25, MiXCR alignment, in-frame beta chains only. Records with the same CDR3 protein are collapsed into one entry carrying the most frequent genes and DNA. The sample contains around 150,000 distinct CDR3 sequences, around a third of them found a single time. The ten largest clones capture approximately 6% of the sample. Sample: synovial fluid, either unsorted or a sorted T cell fraction (not recorded which). These receptors were obtained from a male donor with ankylosing spondylitis.

This clonotype showed up many times. The gene calls are TRBV5-1 and TRBJ1-2; D unclear. The germline CDR1 and CDR2 sequences are SGHRS and YFSETQ. The CDR3 has 15 residues. V was trimmed by 0 bases and J by 0 bases, leaving 9 bases between them. CDR3 bases: TGCGCCAGCAGCTTGGGGAGAGAGACTAACTATGGCTACACCTTC. Its protein product is CASSLGRETNYGYTF.

The table lists this clonotype with a count of one. In nucleotides, the CDR3 is TGCAGTGCTAGACCGCCAGGGGGTTCCTACGAGCAGTACTTC. This sequence encodes CSARPPGGSYEQYF. The chain has TRBV20-1 and TRBJ2-7, with TRBD1 matching over 7 bases. V dropped 2 bases and J dropped 1; count of bases not matched to a gene: 5. The CDR3 totals 14 residues. Germline CDR1 and CDR2: DFQATT and SNEGSKA (reference sequence).

This chain connects TRBV24-1 to TRBJ2-1; D gene ambiguous. Deletions cut 9 bases from V and 5 bases from J, with 13 bases between. This CDR3 has 13 residues. Germline lookup yields CDR1 KGHDR and CDR2 SFDVKD. The CDR3 region has the DNA TGTGCCACCGGGCACGCAGGAAACAATGAGCAGTTCTTC. Its translation is CATGHAGNNEQFF.

The chain recombines TRBV28 with TRBJ1-2; D remains ambiguous. CDR3 length: 17 amino acids. Trimming took off 5 bases at V and 8 bases at J, with 27 bases between the two ends. Germline lookup yields CDR1 MDHEN and CDR2 SYDVKM. Written as DNA, the CDR3 is TGTGCCAGCAGTCGACCCGCCCGACCCAACTGGAGTACGGGCTACACCTTC. Translated: CASSRPARPNWSTGYTF.

The chain employs TRBV5-5 and TRBJ1-1; D call uncertain. V was pared by 3 bases and J by 1 base, with 10 bases between. Germline CDR1 reads SGHKS; CDR2 reads YYEKEE (reference sequence). CDR3 length equals 14 residues. The CDR3 DNA reads TGTGCCAGCAGCTCAGTACAGAGGAACACTGAAGCTTTCTTT. As protein: CASSSVQRNTEAFF.

The rearrangement joins TRBV2 to TRBJ2-7, with no clear D. Trimming removed 7 bases at V and 1 base at J, with 20 bases between. Germline CDR1 reads SNHLY; CDR2 reads FYNNEI. The CDR3 is 16 residues long. As DNA, the CDR3 is TGTGCCAGCACTAGGCAGACCTACCCTTCTTCCTACGAGCAGTACTTC. It translates to CASTRQTYPSSYEQYF. Supplemented by reference TRBV2 and TRBJ2-7, the full variable domain reads EPEVTQTPSHQVTQMGQEVILRCVPISNHLYFYWYRQILGQKVEFLVSFYNNEISEKSEIFDDQFSVERPDGSNFTLKIRSTKLEDSAMYFCASTRQTYPSSYEQYFGPGTRLTVT.

V is TRBV5-1 and J is TRBJ2-1; D tentatively reads TRBD1 or TRBD2 (5 bases each). Trimming pared 0 bases from V and 8 bases from J, leaving 12 bases between. Germline loops: CDR1 SGHRS, CDR2 YFSETQ. This CDR3 comprises 14 residues. The CDR3 loop reads CASSLGGAGDEQFF. CDR3 DNA sequence: TGCGCCAGCAGCTTGGGTGGGGCGGGCGATGAGCAGTTCTTC. Supplemented by reference TRBV5-1 and TRBJ2-1, the full variable domain reads KAGVTQTPRYLIKTRGQQVTLSCSPISGHRSVSWYQQTPGQGLQFLFEYFSETQRNKGNFPGRFSGRQFSNSRSEMNVSTLELGDSALYLCASSLGGAGDEQFFGPGTRLTVL.

The CDR3 DNA reads TGTGCCAGCTCACAAATCTCTAGCACAGATACGCAGTATTTT. Amino acid sequence: CASSQISSTDTQYF. This chain connects TRBV18 to TRBJ2-3; D is ambiguous. V dropped 4 bases and J dropped 0 bases, with 8 bases sitting between them. The CDR3 length is 14 residues. Germline CDR1 and CDR2: KGHSH and LQKENI.

The rearrangement uses TRBV30 and TRBJ1-4, with D unclear. V gave up 2 bases and J gave up 3 bases, with 1 base separating them. Germline loops: CDR1 GTSNPN, CDR2 SVGIG (reference sequence). The CDR3 has 11 amino acids. This chain's CDR3 is CAWSSNEKLFF. Here the CDR3 DNA reads TGTGCCTGGAGTTCTAATGAAAAACTGTTTTTT.

The chain carries TRBV15 and TRBJ2-1; TRBD2 matches at 10 bases. Germline-derived CDR1 and CDR2 are LNHNV and YYDKDF (reference sequence). With 2 bases clipped from V and 10 bases from J, the junction kept 11 bases outside the gene matches. The CDR3 covers 16 residues. The CDR3 nucleotides are TGTGCCACCAGCAGATATGGACTAGCGGACTCCCAAGAGCAGTTCTTC. Protein product: CATSRYGLADSQEQFF.

This clonotype has a single count. The J gene is TRBJ2-3, the V gene TRBV19; TRBD2 matches at 7 bases. Germline V gene sequence: CDR1 LNHDA, CDR2 SQIVND (reference sequence). V lost 2 bases, J lost 2 bases, and 4 bases stayed unmatched. This CDR3 is 15 amino acids long. CDR3 coding DNA: TGTGCCAGTAGTATAAGCGGGATTAACACAGATACGCAGTATTTT. The encoded protein is CASSISGINTDTQYF.

The table lists this clonotype with a few counts. J is TRBJ1-3 and V is TRBV7-9; D is uncertain. The CDR3 runs to 14 residues. Germline V gene sequence: CDR1 SEHNR, CDR2 FQNEAQ (reference sequence). The germline V and J ends were trimmed by 5 bases and 3 bases, with 11 bases remaining between them. CDR3 residues: CASSTRAVGNTIYF. The CDR3 DNA sequence: TGTGCCAGCAGCACCCGTGCGGTTGGAAACACCATATATTTT.

This clonotype turned up a few times. This chain connects TRBV3-1 to TRBJ2-5; D is possibly TRBD2 (6 bases). Germline-derived CDR1 and CDR2 are LGHDT and YNNKEL (reference sequence). With 4 bases removed from V and 7 bases from J, the gap between germline ends came to 16 bases. The CDR3 covers 14 residues. The DNA of the CDR3 is TGTGCCAGCAGCCCACGACAGTCCGGGGGGACCCAGTACTTC. It specifies CASSPRQSGGTQYF.

V gene TRBV10-2 combines with J gene TRBJ2-7; tentatively, D is TRBD1 (6 bases). This CDR3 is 13 amino acids long. The germline gives CDR1 WSHSY, CDR2 SAAADI. Trimming left V 4 bases short and J 6 bases short, with 13 bases between. As DNA, the CDR3 is TGCGCCAGCAGTGCACAGGGCCCTTCCGAGCAGTACTTC. Translated, it gives CASSAQGPSEQYF.

The chain employs TRBV6-1 and TRBJ2-3, with a tentative D call TRBD1 (6 bases). Per germline, CDR1 MNHNS and CDR2 SASEGT. V gave up 5 bases and J gave up 4 bases, with 13 bases separating them. The CDR3 length is 14 residues. The chain's CDR3 is CASSLGQTADTQYF. The CDR3 bases are TGTGCCAGCAGTCTCGGACAGACTGCAGATACGCAGTATTTT.

The chain recombines TRBV7-3 with TRBJ2-1; TRBD2 aligns across 11 bases. This CDR3 is built from 17 residues. Germline CDR1 SGHTA, CDR2 FQGTGA. The V gene end was trimmed by 1 base and the J gene end by 4 bases; junction bases not matched to a gene: 6. The CDR3 loop is CASSLMPTSGIYNEQFF. In nucleotides, the CDR3 is TGTGCCAGCAGCTTAATGCCGACTAGCGGGATTTACAATGAGCAGTTCTTC.

J is TRBJ2-5 and V is TRBV11-3; possibly TRBD2 for D (5 bases). The germline V gene has CDR1 SGHNT and CDR2 YENEEA. The length of the CDR3 is 12 residues. V lost 8 bases to trimming and J lost 4 bases, with 11 bases between them. CDR3: CASEGIGETQYF. For the CDR3, the DNA is TGTGCCAGCGAGGGAATTGGAGAGACCCAGTACTTC.

The J gene is TRBJ2-4, the V gene TRBV7-2, with 8 bases aligning to TRBD2. The CDR3 is 12 amino acids. The germline CDR1 and CDR2 sequences are SGHTA and FQGNSA. The V gene end was trimmed by 6 bases and the J gene end by 8 bases; junction bases not matched to a gene: 3. The CDR3 reads CASSWRGDIQYF. In DNA form, the CDR3 reads TGTGCCAGCAGTTGGCGGGGGGACATTCAGTACTTC. Complete variable domain (other parts from reference TRBV7-2 and TRBJ2-4): GAGVSQSPSNKVTEKGKDVELRCDPISGHTALYWYRQSLGQGLEFLIYFQGNSAPDKSGLPSDRFSAERTGGSVSTLTIQRTQQEDSAVYLCASSWRGDIQYFGAGTRLSVL.

This sequence joins TRBV28 and TRBJ1-5; D is unresolved. V lost 8 bases, J lost 3 bases, and 14 bases lay in between. This CDR3 has 14 amino acids. Germline V gene lookup returns CDR1 MDHEN and CDR2 SYDVKM. The chain's CDR3 is CASRKDGYNQPQHF. The CDR3 nucleotides read TGTGCCAGCCGAAAGGACGGATACAATCAGCCCCAGCATTTT. The full variable domain, its missing parts supplied by reference TRBV28 and TRBJ1-5, is DVKVTQSSRYLVKRTGEKVFLECVQDMDHENMFWYRQDPGLGLRLIYFSYDVKMKEKGDIPEGYSVSREKKERFSLILESASTNQTSMYLCASRKDGYNQPQHFGDGTRLSIL.

This clonotype was seen at least ten times. The chain carries TRBV20-1 and TRBJ2-4, with D maybe TRBD1 (6 bases). CDR3 length equals 11 residues. Trimming left V 4 bases short and J 15 bases short, with 16 bases between. Germline V lookup: CDR1 DFQATT, CDR2 SNEGSKA (reference sequence). This chain's CDR3 is CSATIGGRPYF. In DNA, the CDR3 is TGCAGTGCTACCATTGGGGGCAGGCCGTACTTC.

This clonotype was seen many times. The chain is built from TRBV5-1 and TRBJ1-1; D gene unclear. There are 14 residues in the CDR3. CDR1 is SGHRS, CDR2 YFSETQ, per germline. Trimming left V 0 bases short and J 5 bases short, with 11 bases between. CDR3 loop: CASSLGSAGTEAFF. For the CDR3, the DNA is TGCGCCAGCAGCTTGGGATCGGCTGGGACTGAAGCTTTCTTT. The full variable domain, completed using reference TRBV5-1 and TRBJ1-1, is KAGVTQTPRYLIKTRGQQVTLSCSPISGHRSVSWYQQTPGQGLQFLFEYFSETQRNKGNFPGRFSGRQFSNSRSEMNVSTLELGDSALYLCASSLGSAGTEAFFGQGTRLTVV.

The chain recombines TRBV2 with TRBJ1-1; maybe TRBD1 (6 bases). V was trimmed by 6 bases and J by 4 bases, leaving 15 bases between them. CDR1 SNHLY and CDR2 FYNNEI come from the germline V gene. The CDR3 covers 14 residues. The CDR3 DNA follows: TGTGCCAGCAGCCCGACAGGCGTTCCCACTGAAGCTTTCTTT. Translated, it gives CASSPTGVPTEAFF. The full variable domain, in which reference TRBV2 and TRBJ1-1 provide the parts outside the CDR3, is EPEVTQTPSHQVTQMGQEVILRCVPISNHLYFYWYRQILGQKVEFLVSFYNNEISEKSEIFDDQFSVERPDGSNFTLKIRSTKLEDSAMYFCASSPTGVPTEAFFGQGTRLTVV.

This clonotype has just a few counts. The chain links TRBV6-6 to TRBJ2-5; D is uncertain. This CDR3 has 12 amino acids. The germline CDR1 and CDR2 sequences are MNHNY and SVGAGI (reference sequence). Trimming pared 4 bases from V and 5 bases from J, leaving 8 bases between. The CDR3 sequence is CASSFPRETQYF. The CDR3 nucleotides are TGTGCCAGCAGTTTCCCCCGGGAGACCCAGTACTTC.

This clonotype was counted at least ten times. V is TRBV19 and J is TRBJ1-1; 8 bases align to TRBD1. Per germline, CDR1 LNHDA and CDR2 SQIVND (reference sequence). V dropped 5 bases and J dropped 10; count of bases not matched to a gene: 15. This CDR3 comprises 15 residues. As DNA, the CDR3 is TGTGCCAGTAGTCCCACTCCCGGGACAGGCCGCCGAGCTTTCTTT. Its protein product is CASSPTPGTGRRAFF. The full variable domain, rest sourced from reference TRBV19 and TRBJ1-1, is DGGITQSPKYLFRKEGQNVTLSCEQNLNHDAMYWYRQDPGQGLRLIYYSQIVNDFQKGDIAEGYSVSREKKESFPLTVTSAQKNPTAFYLCASSPTPGTGRRAFFGQGTRLTVV.

The V call is TRBV20-1, the J call TRBJ2-7; the match to TRBD2 covers 8 bases. The CDR3 loop spans 15 amino acids. The V gene's germline CDR1 is DFQATT and CDR2 SNEGSKA (reference sequence). Trimming cost V 0 bases and J 2 bases; bases outside gene matches: 6. The CDR3 region has the DNA TGCAGTGCTAGAGATGGTAGCGGGGACCCCTACGAGCAGTACTTC. Translation: CSARDGSGDPYEQYF.